This entry lists 23 T cell receptor beta chains sequenced from one sample in a study of T cell responses to AZD1222 COVID-19 vaccine. This table comes from immunoSEQ multiplex PCR, and its TCRdb copy is limited to in-frame clones, with some not included. The sample has 150,000 to 200,000 clones; more than 90% are singletons. The material was peripheral blood, obtained 28 days after the second dose of the MenACWY control vaccine. Source of these receptors: an adult who received the MenACWY meningococcal vaccine as a control.

This clone was observed once. The CDR3 protein is CASSLRPGNNEQFF. Written as DNA, the CDR3 is TGTGCCAGCAGCTTACGCCCCGGGAACAATGAGCAGTTCTTC. J is TRBJ2-1 and V is TRBV7-3; possibly TRBD2 for D (5 bases). Trimming pared 2 bases from V and 5 bases from J, leaving 10 bases between. This CDR3 region has 14 residues. The germline V gene encodes CDR1 SGHTA and CDR2 FQGTGA.

The chain combines TRBV6-1 with TRBJ1-1; unclear D gene. This CDR3 contains 14 residues. The V gene lost 3 bases and the J gene lost 4 bases, with 12 bases spanning the gap. Per germline, CDR1 MNHNS and CDR2 SASEGT. In DNA form, the CDR3 reads TGTGCCAGCAGTGATCTGAGTAGGACCACTGAAGCTTTCTTT. Translated: CASSDLSRTTEAFF.

J is TRBJ1-5 and V is TRBV10-2; D gene unclear. The CDR3 loop spans 13 amino acids. V lost 3 bases and J 6 bases, leaving 9 bases between the germline ends. CDR1 and CDR2 from the germline V gene are WSHSY and SAAADI. CDR3 DNA: TGCGCCAGCAGTGACAGTGCGGCTCAGCCCCAGCATTTT. Residues: CASSDSAAQPQHF.

The chain joins TRBV28 to TRBJ1-2, with TRBD1 as a possible D gene (6 bases). Looked up from germline, CDR1 is MDHEN and CDR2 is SYDVKM. The germline V and J ends were trimmed by 6 bases and 8 bases, with 16 bases remaining between them. The CDR3 has 13 residues. CDR3 sequence (DNA): TGTGCCAGCAGGTCCACAGGGATTTACGGCTACACCTTC. Translating gives CASRSTGIYGYTF.

This clone was counted a few times. The rearrangement links TRBV5-1 to TRBJ2-7; tentatively, D is TRBD2 (5 bases). V dropped 6 bases and J dropped 3 bases, with 13 bases sitting between them. Germline CDR1 is SGHRS and CDR2 is YFSETQ. CDR3 length: 13 residues. CDR3 coding DNA: TGCGCCAGCATGAAGGACTCCAACTACGAGCAGTACTTC. Encoded protein: CASMKDSNYEQYF.

The chain links TRBV28 to TRBJ1-5; possible D gene TRBD1, 6 bases. The germline V and J ends were trimmed by 3 bases and 4 bases, with 25 bases remaining between them. Germline CDR1 reads MDHEN; CDR2 reads SYDVKM. The CDR3 runs 19 residues. The CDR3 reads CASSFLPGDIQTKNQPQHF. In DNA, the CDR3 is TGTGCCAGCAGTTTTTTGCCGGGGGACATCCAAACAAAAAATCAGCCCCAGCATTTT.

The chain is built from TRBV4-3 and TRBJ2-5; D might be TRBD1 (5 bases). Germline V lookup: CDR1 LGHNA, CDR2 YSLEER. The germline V and J ends were trimmed by 5 bases and 4 bases, with 11 bases remaining between them. The CDR3 contains 13 residues. The DNA for the CDR3 is TGCGCCAGCAGCGTCAGGGTAGCAGAGACCCAGTACTTC. Translated: CASSVRVAETQYF.

The rearrangement joins TRBV5-6 to TRBJ2-7, with 7 bases lining up with TRBD1. Germline assignment: CDR1 SGHDT and CDR2 YYEEEE. The CDR3 loop spans 13 amino acids. J was trimmed by 12 bases and V by 0 bases; bases with no gene match: 9. In DNA form, the CDR3 reads TGTGCCAGCAGCTTGGACAGGGGCACACCCCGGTACTTC. Its translation: CASSLDRGTPRYF.

The chain employs TRBV28 and TRBJ2-7; 10 bases fit TRBD1. Germline CDR1 reads MDHEN; CDR2 reads SYDVKM. V dropped 5 bases and J dropped 4; count of bases not matched to a gene: 5. This CDR3 comprises 14 residues. The CDR3 sequence is CASSTGTGVYEQYF. The DNA of the CDR3 is TGTGCCAGCAGTACCGGGACAGGGGTGTACGAGCAGTACTTC.

The chain uses TRBV11-2 and TRBJ1-2; no clear D. The germline gives CDR1 SGHAT, CDR2 FQNNGV. CDR3 length: 14 residues. The ends were cut back, 0 bases at V and 4 bases at J, with 9 bases in the middle. CDR3 sequence (DNA): TGTGCCAGCAGCTTAGACCCCACGGTCTATGGCTACACCTTC. This sequence encodes CASSLDPTVYGYTF. The full variable domain, completed using reference TRBV11-2 and TRBJ1-2, is EAGVAQSPRYKIIEKRQSVAFWCNPISGHATLYWYQQILGQGPKLLIQFQNNGVVDDSQLPKDRFSAERLKGVDSTLKIQPAKLEDSAVYLCASSLDPTVYGYTFGSGTRLTVV.

This chain connects TRBV2 to TRBJ2-5; maybe TRBD2 (6 bases). Germline CDR1 SNHLY, CDR2 FYNNEI. V lost 8 bases, J lost 4 bases, and 17 bases lay in between. The CDR3 runs 14 residues. In nucleotides, the CDR3 is TGTGCCAGCGGCGGGGATCAGGGACGAGAGACCCAGTACTTC. Its translation: CASGGDQGRETQYF. The full variable domain, its missing parts supplied by reference TRBV2 and TRBJ2-5, is EPEVTQTPSHQVTQMGQEVILRCVPISNHLYFYWYRQILGQKVEFLVSFYNNEISEKSEIFDDQFSVERPDGSNFTLKIRSTKLEDSAMYFCASGGDQGRETQYFGPGTRLLVL.

The chain carries TRBV25-1 and TRBJ1-2; D gene uncertain. Germline assignment: CDR1 MGHDK and CDR2 SYGVNS. Between the trimmed V and J ends, which lost 5 bases and 2 bases, there was a span of 15 bases. This CDR3 region has 15 residues. CDR3 sequence: CASSPPGWRNYGYTF. The CDR3 bases are TGTGCCAGCAGTCCTCCGGGATGGAGGAACTATGGCTACACCTTC.

The V and J genes are TRBV28 and TRBJ1-1; D is undetermined. The germline gives CDR1 MDHEN, CDR2 SYDVKM. CDR3 length: 10 residues. Trimming removed 7 bases at V and 7 bases at J, with 7 bases between. CDR3 nucleotides: TGTGCCAGCATCGGGATTGAAGCTTTCTTT. It translates to CASIGIEAFF.

The gene calls are TRBV16 and TRBJ2-2, with D unclear. The CDR3 spans 14 residues. CDR1 is KGHSY and CDR2 is FQNENV in the germline V gene. The V end lost 0 bases, the J end lost 3 bases, and 5 bases lay between the germline ends. The CDR3 DNA follows: TGTGCCAGCAGCCAATCAGCGTACACCGGGGAGCTGTTTTTT. It yields the protein CASSQSAYTGELFF.

This clone has a single count. The chain joins TRBV18 to TRBJ2-7; no definite D call. V lost 4 bases to trimming and J lost 2 bases, with 6 bases between them. CDR1 KGHSH and CDR2 LQKENI come from the germline V gene. The CDR3 length is 12 residues. The CDR3 here is CASSLNTYEQYF. CDR3 bases: TGTGCCAGCTCACTCAATACCTACGAGCAGTACTTC.

The V and J genes are TRBV3-1 (or the pseudogene TRBV3-2) and TRBJ2-2; 10 nucleotides align to TRBD1. CDR3 length: 14 residues. The V gene end was trimmed by 4 bases and the J gene end by 8 bases; junction bases not matched to a gene: 4. Germline CDR1 LGHDT, CDR2 YNNKEL (reference sequence). CDR3 protein: CASSPGQGRGELFF. CDR3 bases: TGTGCCAGCAGCCCGGGACAGGGGAGAGGGGAGCTGTTTTTT.

The V call is TRBV7-3, the J call TRBJ2-3, with TRBD2 matching 7 bases. The CDR3 sequence is 17 residues long. After removal of 5 bases from V and 2 bases from J, the junction contained 13 bases not matched to a gene. Per the germline V gene, CDR1 is SGHTA and CDR2 is FQGTGA. The DNA of the CDR3 is TGTGCCAGCAGCCTTGGGGGAGGGATAACCAACACAGATACGCAGTATTTT. As protein: CASSLGGGITNTDTQYF.

The J gene is TRBJ1-1, the V gene TRBV27; no clear D. The germline V gene encodes CDR1 MNHEY and CDR2 SMNVEV (reference sequence). The CDR3 is made up of 12 amino acids. V shed 7 bases and J shed 0 bases, with 6 bases lying between them. The CDR3 coding sequence is TGTGCCAGCACTGACATGAACACTGAAGCTTTCTTT. Translation gives CASTDMNTEAFF.

This rearrangement joins TRBV5-1 to TRBJ2-3; 9 bases line up with TRBD2. The CDR3 loop spans 16 amino acids. The junction had 7 bases not matched to a gene; V was cut back by 4 bases and J by 1 base. The V gene's germline CDR1 is SGHRS and CDR2 YFSETQ. CDR3 residues: CASSPPIAGGTDTQYF. CDR3 nucleotides: TGCGCCAGCAGCCCCCCAATAGCGGGAGGCACAGATACGCAGTATTTT.

The chain combines TRBV7-9 with TRBJ2-1; 7 nucleotides match TRBD2. Germline CDR1 SEHNR, CDR2 FQNEAQ (reference sequence). V lost 5 bases, J lost 5 bases, and 6 bases stayed unmatched. This CDR3 has 14 amino acids. DNA for the CDR3: TGTGCCAGCAGCCTGTCGCGGGGGAACAATGAGCAGTTCTTC. Translation: CASSLSRGNNEQFF.

CDR3 DNA: TGTGCCAGTAGTACCCGGGACACCTTTAACACTGAAGCTTTCTTT. Translated: CASSTRDTFNTEAFF. The chain joins TRBV19 to TRBJ1-1, with D possibly being TRBD1 (6 bases). This CDR3 spans 15 amino acids. Looked up from germline, CDR1 is LNHDA and CDR2 is SQIVND (reference sequence). Trimming shortened V by 4 bases and J by 2 bases, and 14 bases separated the two germline ends.

The chain is built from TRBV11-2 and TRBJ2-7; no firm D call. V was pared by 0 bases and J by 5 bases, with 8 bases between. Germline V gene sequence: CDR1 SGHAT, CDR2 FQNNGV. The CDR3 is made up of 13 amino acids. The CDR3 is CASSLDLVNEQYF. CDR3 sequence (DNA): TGTGCCAGCAGCTTAGATCTAGTGAACGAGCAGTACTTC.

The chain uses TRBV9 and TRBJ2-3; 10 bases are shared with TRBD1. Germline CDR1 is SGDLS and CDR2 is YYNGEE. With V trimmed by 3 bases and J by 3 bases, 4 bases remained unmatched. The CDR3 totals 15 residues. CDR3 sequence reads: CASSGDRGPTDTQYF. The CDR3 DNA reads TGTGCCAGCAGCGGAGACAGGGGGCCGACAGATACGCAGTATTTT.